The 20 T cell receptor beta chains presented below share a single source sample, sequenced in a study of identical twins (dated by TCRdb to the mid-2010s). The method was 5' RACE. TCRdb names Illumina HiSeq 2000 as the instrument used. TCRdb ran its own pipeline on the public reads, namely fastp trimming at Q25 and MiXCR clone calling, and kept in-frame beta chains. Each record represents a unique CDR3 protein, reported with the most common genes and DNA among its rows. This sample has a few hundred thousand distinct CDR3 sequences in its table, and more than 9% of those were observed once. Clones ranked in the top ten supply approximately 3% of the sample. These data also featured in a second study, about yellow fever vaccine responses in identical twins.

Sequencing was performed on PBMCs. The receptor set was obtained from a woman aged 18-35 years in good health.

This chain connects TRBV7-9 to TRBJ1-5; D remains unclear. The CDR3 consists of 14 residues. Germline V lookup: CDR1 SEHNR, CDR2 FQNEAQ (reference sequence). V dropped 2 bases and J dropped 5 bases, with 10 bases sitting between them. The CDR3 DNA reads TGTGCCAGCAGCTTAAGTACGGGCGATCAGCCCCAGCATTTT. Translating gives CASSLSTGDQPQHF.

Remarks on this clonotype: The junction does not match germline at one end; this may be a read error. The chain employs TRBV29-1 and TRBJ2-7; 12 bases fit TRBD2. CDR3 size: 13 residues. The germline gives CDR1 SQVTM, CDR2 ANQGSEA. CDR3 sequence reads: CSVRTSGVYKQYF. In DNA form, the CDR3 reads TGCAGCGTTCGGACTAGCGGGGTCTACAAGCAGTACTTC.

This chain's CDR3 is CAWSVRQGYYEQYF. CDR3 nucleotides: TGTGCCTGGAGTGTACGACAGGGATACTACGAGCAGTACTTC. The chain carries TRBV30 and TRBJ2-7, with 7 bases matching TRBD1. Germline CDR1 GTSNPN, CDR2 SVGIG (reference sequence). The CDR3 sequence is 14 residues long. V lost 0 bases and J lost 3; bases outside the gene matches: 5.

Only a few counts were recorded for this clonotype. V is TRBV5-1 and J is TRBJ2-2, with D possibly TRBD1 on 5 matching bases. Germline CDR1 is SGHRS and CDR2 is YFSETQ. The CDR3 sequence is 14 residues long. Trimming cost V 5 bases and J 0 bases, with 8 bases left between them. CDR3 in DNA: TGCGCCAGCAGACAGGAACCGAACACCGGGGAGCTGTTTTTT. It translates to CASRQEPNTGELFF.

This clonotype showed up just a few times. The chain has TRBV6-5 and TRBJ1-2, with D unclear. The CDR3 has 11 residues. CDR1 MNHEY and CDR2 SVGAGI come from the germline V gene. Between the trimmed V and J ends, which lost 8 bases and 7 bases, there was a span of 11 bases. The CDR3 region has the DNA TGTGCCAGCGGTGACTCGGCTGGCTACACCTTC. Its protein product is CASGDSAGYTF.

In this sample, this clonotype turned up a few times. DNA for the CDR3: TGTGCCAGCAGCCCCCGCTCGAGGGCCGGGGAGCTGTTTTTT. This encodes CASSPRSRAGELFF. The chain joins TRBV14 to TRBJ2-2; a possible D gene is TRBD2 (5 bases). Germline CDR1 and CDR2: SGHDN and FVKESK. The length of the CDR3 is 14 residues. V was shortened by 4 bases and J by 6 bases, with 12 bases between the two germline ends.

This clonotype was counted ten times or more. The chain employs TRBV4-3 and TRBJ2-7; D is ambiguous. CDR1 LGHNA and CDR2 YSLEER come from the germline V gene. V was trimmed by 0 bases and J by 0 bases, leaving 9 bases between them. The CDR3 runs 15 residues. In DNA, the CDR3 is TGCGCCAGCAGCCAAGATATTCCTGGCTCCTACGAGCAGTACTTC. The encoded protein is CASSQDIPGSYEQYF.

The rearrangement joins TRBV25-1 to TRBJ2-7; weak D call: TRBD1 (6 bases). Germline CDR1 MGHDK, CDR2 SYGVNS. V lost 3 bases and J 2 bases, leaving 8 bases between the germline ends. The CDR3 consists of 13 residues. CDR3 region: CASSEGAAYEQYF. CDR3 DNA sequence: TGTGCCAGCAGTGAGGGGGCAGCCTACGAGCAGTACTTC.

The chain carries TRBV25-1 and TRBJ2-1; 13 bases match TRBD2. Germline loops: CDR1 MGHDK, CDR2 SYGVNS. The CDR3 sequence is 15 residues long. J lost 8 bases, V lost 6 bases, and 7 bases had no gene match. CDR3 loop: CASRLAGGPGDEQFF. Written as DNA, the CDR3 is TGTGCCAGCAGACTAGCGGGAGGGCCGGGGGATGAGCAGTTCTTC. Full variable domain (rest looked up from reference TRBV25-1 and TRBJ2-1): EADIYQTPRYLVIGTGKKITLECSQTMGHDKMYWYQQDPGMELHLIHYSYGVNSTEKGDLSSESTVSRIRTEHFPLTLESARPSHTSQYLCASRLAGGPGDEQFFGPGTRLTVL.

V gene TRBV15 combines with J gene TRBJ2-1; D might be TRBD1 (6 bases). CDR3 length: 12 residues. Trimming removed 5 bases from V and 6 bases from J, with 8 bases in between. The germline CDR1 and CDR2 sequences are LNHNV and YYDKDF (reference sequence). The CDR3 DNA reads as TGTGCCACCAGCCAGACAGGCAATGAGCAGTTCTTC. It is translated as CATSQTGNEQFF.

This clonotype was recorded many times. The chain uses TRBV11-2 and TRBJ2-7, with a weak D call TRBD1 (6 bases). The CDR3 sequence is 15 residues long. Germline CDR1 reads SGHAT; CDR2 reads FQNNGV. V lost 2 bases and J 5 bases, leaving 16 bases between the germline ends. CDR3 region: CASSLWWGLVDEQYF. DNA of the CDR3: TGTGCCAGCAGCTTATGGTGGGGGCTTGTAGACGAGCAGTACTTC.

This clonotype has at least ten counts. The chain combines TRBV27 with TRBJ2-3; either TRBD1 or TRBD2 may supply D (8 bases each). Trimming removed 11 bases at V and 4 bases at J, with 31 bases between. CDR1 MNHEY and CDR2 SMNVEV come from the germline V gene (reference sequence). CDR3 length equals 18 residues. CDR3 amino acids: CAASGGNLLAGGPDTQYF. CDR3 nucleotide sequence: TGTGCCGCCTCAGGGGGCAACTTGCTAGCGGGCGGGCCAGATACGCAGTATTTT.

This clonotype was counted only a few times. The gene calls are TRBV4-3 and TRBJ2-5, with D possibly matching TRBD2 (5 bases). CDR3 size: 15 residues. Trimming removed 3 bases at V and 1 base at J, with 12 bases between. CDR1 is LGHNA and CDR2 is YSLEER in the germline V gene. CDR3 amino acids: CASSHRGSFQETQYF. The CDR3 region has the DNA TGCGCCAGCAGCCACCGCGGGTCCTTCCAAGAGACCCAGTACTTC.

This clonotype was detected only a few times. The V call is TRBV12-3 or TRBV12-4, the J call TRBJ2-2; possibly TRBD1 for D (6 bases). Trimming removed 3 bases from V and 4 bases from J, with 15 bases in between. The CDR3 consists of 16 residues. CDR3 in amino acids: CASSFNRVMGTGELFF. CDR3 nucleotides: TGTGCCAGCAGTTTTAACAGGGTTATGGGCACCGGGGAGCTGTTTTTT.

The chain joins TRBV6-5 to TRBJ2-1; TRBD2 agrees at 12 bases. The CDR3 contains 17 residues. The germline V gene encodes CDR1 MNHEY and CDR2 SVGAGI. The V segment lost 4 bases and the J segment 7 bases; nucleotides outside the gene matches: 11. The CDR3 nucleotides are TGTGCCAGCAGTTCCTTAAAGACTAGCGGGAGTAGAAATGAGCAGTTCTTC. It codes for CASSSLKTSGSRNEQFF.

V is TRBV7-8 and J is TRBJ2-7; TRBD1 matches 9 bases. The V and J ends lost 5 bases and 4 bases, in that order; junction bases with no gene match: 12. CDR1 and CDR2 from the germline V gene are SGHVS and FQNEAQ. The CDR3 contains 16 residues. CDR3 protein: CASSALTGGKGYEQYF. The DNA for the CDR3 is TGTGCCAGCAGCGCGCTGACAGGGGGGAAAGGGTACGAGCAGTACTTC.

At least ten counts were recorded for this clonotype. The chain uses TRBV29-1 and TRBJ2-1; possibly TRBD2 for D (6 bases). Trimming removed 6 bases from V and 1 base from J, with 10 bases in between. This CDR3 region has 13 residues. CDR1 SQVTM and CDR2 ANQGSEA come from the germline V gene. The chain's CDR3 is CSVWRESYNEQFF. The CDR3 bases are TGCAGCGTCTGGCGGGAATCCTACAATGAGCAGTTCTTC.

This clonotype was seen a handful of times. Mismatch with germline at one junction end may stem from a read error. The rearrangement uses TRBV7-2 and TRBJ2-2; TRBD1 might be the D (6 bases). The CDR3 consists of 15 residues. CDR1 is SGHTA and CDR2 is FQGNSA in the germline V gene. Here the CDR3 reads CASSLARRDTGEPFF. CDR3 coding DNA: TGTGCCAGCAGCTTAGCAAGAAGGGACACCGGGGAGCCGTTTTTT.

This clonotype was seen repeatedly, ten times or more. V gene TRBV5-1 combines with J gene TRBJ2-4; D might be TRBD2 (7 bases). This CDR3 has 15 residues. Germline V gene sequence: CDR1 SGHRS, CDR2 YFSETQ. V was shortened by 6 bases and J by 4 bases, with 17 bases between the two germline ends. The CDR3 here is CASNEGGGSKNIQYF. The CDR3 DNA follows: TGCGCCAGCAACGAGGGGGGGGGCTCTAAAAACATTCAGTACTTC.

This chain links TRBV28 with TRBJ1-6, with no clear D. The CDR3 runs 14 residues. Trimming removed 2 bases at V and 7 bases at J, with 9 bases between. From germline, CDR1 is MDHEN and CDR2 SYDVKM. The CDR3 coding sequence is TGTGCCAGCAGTTTACTGACGGTGAATTCACCCCTCCACTTT. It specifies CASSLLTVNSPLHF.